This TCR beta chain was obtained from a study of yellow fever vaccine responses in identical twins. Each CDR3 protein gets one entry after TCRdb re-called the RT-PCR reads with MiXCR. The sample comprises approximately 11,000 distinct CDR3 sequences, 77% of which are singletons, and 7% to 8% rests with the top ten. There are 14 residues in the CDR3. V lost 2 bases and J 3 bases, leaving 10 bases between the germline ends. This clonotype is a singleton in its sample. The sequenced sample was T cells from blood (PBMCs), unsorted or a sorted subset (not recorded which), obtained before or after yellow fever vaccination (not recorded which). The rearrangement joins TRBV12-3 or TRBV12-4 to TRBJ1-1, with TRBD1 as a possible D gene (6 bases). The sequence was collected from a woman between 18 and 30 years old who received the yellow fever vaccine. The CDR3: CASSLLGAYTEAFF. Written as DNA, the CDR3 is TGTGCCAGCAGTTTACTGGGGGCCTACACTGAAGCTTTCTTT.